The 21 T cell receptor beta chains presented below share a single source sample, sequenced in a study of response to subunit inactivated influenza vaccine (dated by TCRdb to the late 2010s). The library was prepared using RT-PCR. The sequencing machine was an Illumina HiSeq 2500. TCRdb reprocessing: public reads trimmed at Q25 with fastp, clones called with MiXCR, in-frame beta chains kept. Here each entry gathers all rows of one CDR3 protein and keeps the most common genes and DNA. The sample table holds some 800,000 distinct CDR3 sequences, of which 21% were seen once. Jointly, the top ten make up approximately 10% of the sample. The source material was PBMCs from blood, sampled roughly 5 days after vaccination. These receptors originate from a man in his fifties or sixties who received an inactivated influenza vaccine. Donor details come from another sample of the same person, matched by shared clones.

This clonotype was picked up a small number of times. The chain recombines TRBV7-9 with TRBJ2-7, with unresolved D. The V end lost 3 bases, the J end lost 6 bases, and 12 bases lay between the germline ends. Looked up from germline, CDR1 is SEHNR and CDR2 is FQNEAQ (reference sequence). CDR3 size: 13 residues. The CDR3 is CASSFQEFGEQYF. Written as DNA, the CDR3 is TGTGCCAGCAGCTTTCAAGAGTTTGGCGAGCAGTACTTC.

This clonotype was counted between two and nine times. The V call is TRBV12-3 or TRBV12-4, the J call TRBJ2-1, with D maybe TRBD2 (6 bases). V dropped 6 bases and J dropped 7 bases, with 10 bases sitting between them. The length of the CDR3 is 12 residues. In nucleotides, the CDR3 is TGTGCCAGCAGGTTTGCGGGGAATGAGCAGTTCTTC. This encodes CASRFAGNEQFF.

This clonotype has a handful of counts. V usage is TRBV28 and J usage is TRBJ1-6; no clear D gene. Trimming took 7 bases from V and 2 from J, leaving 15 bases between them. The CDR3 consists of 16 residues. Germline V CDR1 and CDR2: MDHEN, SYDVKM. The CDR3 loop reads CASTDPDIPYNSPLHF. The CDR3 nucleotides are TGTGCCAGCACGGATCCAGACATCCCCTATAATTCACCCCTCCACTTT.

This clonotype came up once. The V and J genes are TRBV7-2 and TRBJ2-1; 10 nucleotides agree with TRBD2. Germline CDR1 reads SGHTA; CDR2 reads FQGNSA. CDR3 size: 15 residues. V lost 0 bases to trimming and J lost 5 bases; unmatched junction nucleotides: 1. The CDR3 DNA reads TGTGCCAGCAGCTTAGCTAGCGGGAGGAACAATGAGCAGTTCTTC. Translated: CASSLASGRNNEQFF.

There are a few counts of this clonotype. The rearrangement links TRBV12-3 or TRBV12-4 to TRBJ2-1, with D possibly matching TRBD1 (5 bases). V lost 4 bases and J 0 bases, leaving 13 bases between the germline ends. The CDR3 is made up of 16 amino acids. CDR3 DNA sequence: TGTGCCAGCAGTTCTGCCTCAGGGATCTCCTACAATGAGCAGTTCTTC. It codes for CASSSASGISYNEQFF.

In regard to this clonotype: Since a much larger clone is just one base distant, this may be a read error. The rearrangement uses TRBV24-1 and TRBJ1-5; perhaps TRBD1 as D (5 bases). The germline gives CDR1 KGHDR, CDR2 SFDVKD. This CDR3 region has 14 residues. Written as DNA, the CDR3 is TGTGCCACCAGTCCGGGGGAAGTCAATCATCCCCAGCATTTT. Protein: CATSPGEVNHPQHF.

V usage is TRBV20-1 and J usage is TRBJ1-2; D not certain. Germline loops: CDR1 DFQATT, CDR2 SNEGSKA (reference sequence). Trimming stripped 7 bases from V and 3 bases from J, with 6 bases between. This CDR3 has 10 amino acids. CDR3 sequence reads: CSGQHYGYTF. The CDR3 bases are TGCAGTGGGCAGCACTATGGCTACACCTTC.

This clonotype was detected only a few times. This chain connects TRBV7-2 to TRBJ2-3; 14 bases are a match to TRBD2. V shed 5 bases and J 7 bases; nucleotides not matched to a gene: 8. This CDR3 has 16 residues. Germline CDR1 is SGHTA and CDR2 is FQGNSA. This CDR3 reads CASSKAGTSGSNTQYF. CDR3 nucleotides: TGTGCCAGCAGCAAAGCCGGGACTAGCGGGAGTAATACGCAGTATTTT.

CDR3 residues: CASSLQGGLHNEQFF. The CDR3 DNA sequence: TGTGCCAGCAGCCTCCAGGGGGGGCTTCACAATGAGCAGTTCTTC. The chain couples TRBV7-8 to TRBJ2-1; D tentatively reads TRBD1 or TRBD2 (7 bases each). V dropped 5 bases and J dropped 5 bases, with 16 bases sitting between them. CDR1 and CDR2 (germline): SGHVS, FQNEAQ. This CDR3 has 15 amino acids. The full variable domain, its missing parts supplied by reference TRBV7-8 and TRBJ2-1, is GAGVSQSPRYKVAKRGQDVALRCDPISGHVSLFWYQQALGQGPEFLTYFQNEAQLDKSGLPSDRFFAERPEGSVSTLKIQRTQQEDSAVYLCASSLQGGLHNEQFFGPGTRLTVL.

The chain is built from TRBV7-9 and TRBJ2-3; 7 nucleotides line up with TRBD2. The CDR3 sequence is 17 residues long. V lost 5 bases and J lost 1; bases outside the gene matches: 12. The germline V gene encodes CDR1 SEHNR and CDR2 FQNEAQ (reference sequence). CDR3 region: CASSPAGLPTRTDTQYF. For the CDR3, the DNA is TGTGCCAGCAGCCCGGCGGGACTACCTACCCGCACAGATACGCAGTATTTT.

This clonotype was counted only a few times. The CDR3 reads CASSHRQGRAYTEAFF. The CDR3 DNA is TGTGCCAGCAGCCACCGGCAGGGGAGGGCTTACACTGAAGCTTTCTTT. V usage is TRBV3-1 and J usage is TRBJ1-1; the D gene is possibly TRBD1 (6 bases). Germline-derived CDR1 and CDR2 are LGHDT and YNNKEL (reference sequence). V lost 3 bases to trimming and J lost 3 bases, with 17 bases between them. The CDR3 totals 16 residues.

CDR3 residues: CASNGNDRGNSPLHF. The CDR3 DNA reads as TGTGCCAGCAACGGCAACGACAGGGGCAATTCACCCCTCCACTTT. The rearrangement joins TRBV25-1 to TRBJ1-6, with TRBD1 identical over 8 bases. The CDR3 is 15 residues long. V lost 7 bases, J lost 7 bases, and 9 bases stayed unmatched. Germline CDR1 reads MGHDK; CDR2 reads SYGVNS.

This clonotype showed up many times. The gene calls are TRBV7-2 and TRBJ2-2, with D unclear. Trimming took 1 base from V and 7 from J, leaving 4 bases between them. This CDR3 is built from 12 residues. Per the germline V gene, CDR1 is SGHTA and CDR2 is FQGNSA. The chain's CDR3 is CASSLGVGELFF. The DNA for the CDR3 is TGTGCCAGCAGCTTAGGCGTCGGGGAGCTGTTTTTT.

The rearrangement uses TRBV20-1 and TRBJ2-5; D is unresolved. Trimming took 4 bases from V and 0 from J, leaving 3 bases between them. The CDR3 consists of 11 residues. CDR1 is DFQATT, CDR2 SNEGSKA, per germline (reference sequence). The CDR3 coding sequence is TGCAGTGCTATACACCAAGAGACCCAGTACTTC. Amino acids: CSAIHQETQYF.

This clonotype was found a few times. The chain carries TRBV5-1 and TRBJ1-2; 9 positions agree with TRBD1. The CDR3 contains 14 residues. Germline assignment: CDR1 SGHRS and CDR2 YFSETQ. The V segment lost 3 bases and the J segment 3 bases; nucleotides outside the gene matches: 3. CDR3 in amino acids: CASSSGTGHYGYTF. CDR3 in DNA: TGCGCCAGCAGCTCTGGGACAGGGCACTATGGCTACACCTTC. Complete variable domain (other parts from reference TRBV5-1 and TRBJ1-2): KAGVTQTPRYLIKTRGQQVTLSCSPISGHRSVSWYQQTPGQGLQFLFEYFSETQRNKGNFPGRFSGRQFSNSRSEMNVSTLELGDSALYLCASSSGTGHYGYTFGSGTRLTVV.

The chain links TRBV12-3 or TRBV12-4 to TRBJ1-5, with D unresolved. The CDR3 contains 12 residues. V shed 5 bases and J shed 9 bases, with 11 bases lying between them. CDR3 nucleotide sequence: TGTGCCAGCAGTCCGTCCGAGCGGCCCCAGCATTTT. Its translation is CASSPSERPQHF.

Many counts were recorded for this clonotype. The chain employs TRBV7-8 and TRBJ2-7; D tentatively fits TRBD1 or TRBD2 (5 bases each). Germline loops: CDR1 SGHVS, CDR2 FQNEAQ. V was trimmed by 3 bases and J by 5 bases, leaving 11 bases between them. The CDR3 length is 13 residues. The CDR3 DNA reads TGTGCCAGCAGCTTTGCCAGGGAGCACGAGCAGTACTTC. Its protein product is CASSFAREHEQYF.

The table lists this clonotype with a few counts. V gene TRBV11-2 combines with J gene TRBJ2-1, with 8 bases lining up with TRBD2. Trimming removed 2 bases from V and 0 bases from J; junction bases left unmatched: 6. Germline CDR1 SGHAT, CDR2 FQNNGV. This CDR3 has 17 residues. In DNA form, the CDR3 reads TGTGCCAGCAGCTTAAACGGGGGGGCGAGCTCCTACAATGAGCAGTTCTTC. Protein: CASSLNGGASSYNEQFF.

The chain uses TRBV3-1 and TRBJ2-2; either TRBD1 or TRBD2 may supply D (5 bases each). V dropped 6 bases and J dropped 2 bases, with 19 bases sitting between them. The CDR3 has 17 residues. Germline V gene lookup returns CDR1 LGHDT and CDR2 YNNKEL (reference sequence). The CDR3 loop is CASRDHGTDTNTGELFF. The CDR3 bases are TGTGCCAGCAGGGACCACGGGACGGACACTAACACCGGGGAGCTGTTTTTT.

This clonotype was counted a few times. The chain has TRBV12-3 or TRBV12-4 and TRBJ1-5, with 7 bases matching TRBD1. CDR3 length equals 14 residues. The V gene end was trimmed by 8 bases and the J gene end by 2 bases; junction bases not matched to a gene: 6. CDR3 sequence: CASWGGQGNQPQHF. Here the CDR3 DNA reads TGTGCCAGCTGGGGAGGACAGGGCAATCAGCCCCAGCATTTT.

This clonotype was seen a handful of times. The chain uses TRBV12-3 or TRBV12-4 and TRBJ1-1; D perhaps matches TRBD1 (5 bases). The CDR3 runs 12 residues. V lost 1 base, J lost 10 bases, and 10 bases lay in between. The CDR3 sequence is CASSLGDRVAFF. The CDR3 nucleotides are TGTGCCAGCAGTTTAGGTGACAGAGTAGCTTTCTTT.